What follows are 16 T cell receptor beta chains derived from one specimen sequenced in a study of early T cells in non-severe SARS-CoV-2 infection. TCRdb called the 5' RACE reads again in MiXCR, with one record for every CDR3 protein. Of 81,000 or so distinct CDR3 sequences in the sample, 9.5% to 15% were seen once. The source material was whole blood. These TCRs come from an adult who was a healthcare worker with PCR-confirmed SARS-CoV-2 infection or an uninfected control (not recorded which).

There are many counts of this clonotype. The chain carries TRBV30 and TRBJ2-3, with D perhaps TRBD2 (6 bases). The germline V and J ends were trimmed by 0 bases and 2 bases, with 12 bases remaining between them. Per the germline V gene, CDR1 is GTSNPN and CDR2 is SVGIG (reference sequence). The CDR3 sequence is 15 residues long. CDR3 sequence reads: CAWSVLGLTTDTQYF. The CDR3 DNA sequence: TGTGCCTGGAGTGTACTAGGACTAACCACAGATACGCAGTATTTT.

The table lists this clonotype with many counts. The chain recombines TRBV15 with TRBJ2-1; 10 nucleotides agree with TRBD1. The CDR3 has 16 amino acids. Germline V CDR1 and CDR2: LNHNV, YYDKDF (reference sequence). V was clipped by 6 bases and J by 7 bases; unmatched bases: 12. CDR3 protein: CATRATGTGERNEQFF. The CDR3, as DNA: TGTGCCACCAGGGCGACCGGGACAGGGGAACGGAATGAGCAGTTCTTC.

V usage is TRBV29-1 and J usage is TRBJ2-1; 7 nucleotides agree with TRBD1. The CDR3 contains 12 residues. Per germline, CDR1 SQVTM and CDR2 ANQGSEA. The V gene end was trimmed by 3 bases and the J gene end by 5 bases; junction bases not matched to a gene: 1. In nucleotides, the CDR3 is TGCAGCGTTGATGGGACAGACAATGAGCAGTTCTTC. Amino acid sequence: CSVDGTDNEQFF.

The CDR3 loop is CASSPAGTSGRISYEQYF. The DNA of the CDR3 is TGTGCCAGCAGCCCAGCGGGGACTAGCGGGAGGATCTCCTACGAGCAGTACTTC. The J gene is TRBJ2-7, the V gene TRBV7-6; 15 bases map to TRBD2. The V and J ends lost 5 bases and 0 bases, in that order; junction bases with no gene match: 8. The germline CDR1 and CDR2 sequences are SGHVS and FNYEAQ. CDR3 size: 18 residues.

This clonotype has at least ten counts. The rearrangement links TRBV18 to TRBJ1-4; 11 nucleotides align to TRBD1. Germline V lookup: CDR1 KGHSH, CDR2 LQKENI. After removal of 10 bases from V and 8 bases from J, the junction contained 6 bases not matched to a gene. This CDR3 contains 13 residues. The CDR3 bases are TGTGCCACCCGGACAGGGGGCGCCGAAAAACTGTTTTTT. It yields the protein CATRTGGAEKLFF.

The V call is TRBV28, the J call TRBJ1-2, with D unresolved. Germline assignment: CDR1 MDHEN and CDR2 SYDVKM. Trimming left V 7 bases short and J 6 bases short, with 15 bases between. The CDR3 consists of 13 residues. CDR3 loop: CASTRQFGNGYTF. The CDR3, as DNA: TGTGCCAGCACCAGACAATTTGGCAATGGCTACACCTTC.

This clonotype was recorded many times. The chain couples TRBV5-5 to TRBJ2-1; no reliable D call. CDR1 is SGHKS and CDR2 is YYEKEE in the germline V gene (reference sequence). There are 18 residues in the CDR3. Trimming pared 0 bases from V and 0 bases from J, leaving 16 bases between. The chain's CDR3 is CASSLDWFRSRSYNEQFF. CDR3 in DNA: TGTGCCAGCAGCTTGGATTGGTTTCGAAGCCGCTCCTACAATGAGCAGTTCTTC.

This clonotype was picked up a small number of times. The chain has TRBV11-2 and TRBJ1-2, with D perhaps TRBD1 (5 bases). V gave up 5 bases and J gave up 1 base, with 23 bases separating them. The germline CDR1 and CDR2 sequences are SGHAT and FQNNGV. The CDR3 sequence is 18 residues long. In DNA, the CDR3 is TGTGCCAGCAGCGCGGGACGGAGGACTTCGGCGGTTAACTATGGCTACACCTTC. Protein sequence: CASSAGRRTSAVNYGYTF.

This chain uses TRBV7-9 with TRBJ1-5, with TRBD1 matching over 8 bases. CDR1 and CDR2 (germline): SEHNR, FQNEAQ (reference sequence). The CDR3 spans 16 residues. The ends lost 5 bases at V and 7 bases at J; junction bases unmatched: 13. This CDR3 reads CASSPTYEDREQPQHF. The CDR3 DNA is TGTGCCAGCAGCCCAACATACGAGGACAGGGAACAGCCCCAGCATTTT. Full variable domain (outside the CDR3, taken from reference TRBV7-9 and TRBJ1-5): DTGVSQNPRHKITKRGQNVTFRCDPISEHNRLYWYRQTLGQGPEFLTYFQNEAQLEKSRLLSDRFSAERPKGSFSTLEIQRTEQGDSAMYLCASSPTYEDREQPQHFGDGTRLSIL.

This clonotype was recorded at least ten times. The rearrangement links TRBV28 to TRBJ1-1; D remains ambiguous. The CDR3 is made up of 15 amino acids. Per the germline V gene, CDR1 is MDHEN and CDR2 is SYDVKM. The V end lost 5 bases, the J end lost 0 bases, and 13 bases lay between the germline ends. CDR3 region: CASSPAGRVNTEAFF. CDR3 coding DNA: TGTGCCAGCAGTCCTGCGGGAAGGGTGAACACTGAAGCTTTCTTT. The whole variable domain, filled in from reference TRBV28 and TRBJ1-1, reads DVKVTQSSRYLVKRTGEKVFLECVQDMDHENMFWYRQDPGLGLRLIYFSYDVKMKEKGDIPEGYSVSREKKERFSLILESASTNQTSMYLCASSPAGRVNTEAFFGQGTRLTVV.

This clonotype appeared many times. The chain couples TRBV7-6 to TRBJ2-3; D gene ambiguous. The germline V gene encodes CDR1 SGHVS and CDR2 FNYEAQ. This CDR3 contains 13 residues. Trimming took off 4 bases at V and 6 bases at J, with 11 bases between the two ends. The CDR3 sequence: CASSSRRADTQYF. The CDR3 nucleotides are TGTGCCAGCAGCTCCCGTCGGGCTGATACGCAGTATTTT.

Only a few counts were recorded for this clonotype. The CDR3 DNA sequence: TGTGCCTGGACCGGGACGGCATCCTACGAGCAGTACTTC. The encoded protein is CAWTGTASYEQYF. This rearrangement joins TRBV30 to TRBJ2-7, with D possibly being TRBD1 or TRBD2 (5 bases each). With 4 bases removed from V and 1 base from J, the gap between germline ends came to 11 bases. This CDR3 contains 13 residues. Germline V gene lookup returns CDR1 GTSNPN and CDR2 SVGIG (reference sequence).

The chain has TRBV27 and TRBJ2-3; 9 bases map to TRBD1. After removal of 6 bases from V and 2 bases from J, the junction contained 9 bases not matched to a gene. Per germline, CDR1 MNHEY and CDR2 SMNVEV (reference sequence). The CDR3 runs 16 residues. CDR3 residues: CASRPQGAGYTDTQYF. Here the CDR3 DNA reads TGTGCCAGCAGGCCACAGGGGGCGGGGTACACAGATACGCAGTATTTT.

This chain uses TRBV20-1 with TRBJ1-1, with unresolved D. V was cut by 2 bases and J by 1 base, with 5 bases left in between. This CDR3 has 12 residues. CDR1 and CDR2 (germline): DFQATT, SNEGSKA (reference sequence). CDR3 in DNA: TGCAGTGCTAGACAGCCGAACACTGAAGCTTTCTTT. Protein sequence: CSARQPNTEAFF.

This clonotype was recorded at least ten times. The chain links TRBV7-6 to TRBJ2-1; D is undetermined. CDR3 size: 15 residues. The germline gives CDR1 SGHVS, CDR2 FNYEAQ. Trimming removed 5 bases from V and 0 bases from J, with 11 bases in between. The CDR3 sequence: CASSPSFGSYNEQFF. The CDR3 DNA is TGTGCCAGCAGCCCCAGCTTCGGCTCCTACAATGAGCAGTTCTTC.

This clonotype was detected only a few times. CDR3 sequence (DNA): TGTGCTAGTGGTTTGGCGGGGGACTCCTACAATGAGCAGTTCTTC. This gives the protein CASGLAGDSYNEQFF. This chain links TRBV12-5 with TRBJ2-1, with D tentatively TRBD2 (6 bases). Between the trimmed V and J ends, which lost 1 base and 0 bases, there was a span of 7 bases. The CDR3 spans 15 residues. CDR1 and CDR2 from the germline V gene are LGHNT and FRNRAP.